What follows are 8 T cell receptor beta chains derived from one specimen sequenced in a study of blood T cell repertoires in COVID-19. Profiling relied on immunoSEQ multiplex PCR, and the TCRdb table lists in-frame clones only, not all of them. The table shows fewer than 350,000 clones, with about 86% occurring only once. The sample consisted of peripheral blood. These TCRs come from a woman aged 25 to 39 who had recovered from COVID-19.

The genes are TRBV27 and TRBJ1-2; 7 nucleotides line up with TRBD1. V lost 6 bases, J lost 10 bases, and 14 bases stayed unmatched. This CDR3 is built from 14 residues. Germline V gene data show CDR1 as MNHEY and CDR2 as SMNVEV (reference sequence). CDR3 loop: CASSIQGQNLIYTF. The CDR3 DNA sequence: TGTGCCAGCAGCATACAGGGACAGAATCTAATCTACACCTTC.

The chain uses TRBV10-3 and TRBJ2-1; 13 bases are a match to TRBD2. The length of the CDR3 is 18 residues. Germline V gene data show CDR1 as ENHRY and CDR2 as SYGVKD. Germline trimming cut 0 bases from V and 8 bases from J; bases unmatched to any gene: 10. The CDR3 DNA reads TGTGCCATCAGTGAGTCAATTGGGACTAGCGGGAAAGGCGATGAGCAGTTCTTC. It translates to CAISESIGTSGKGDEQFF.

The CDR3 region is CASSYFTAEAFF. The CDR3 region has the DNA TGTGCCAGCAGTTACTTCACAGCTGAAGCTTTCTTT. This sequence joins TRBV6-6 and TRBJ1-1; D unresolved. CDR1 and CDR2 from the germline V gene are MNHNY and SVGAGI (reference sequence). V was pared by 1 base and J by 6 bases, with 6 bases between. This CDR3 is built from 12 residues.

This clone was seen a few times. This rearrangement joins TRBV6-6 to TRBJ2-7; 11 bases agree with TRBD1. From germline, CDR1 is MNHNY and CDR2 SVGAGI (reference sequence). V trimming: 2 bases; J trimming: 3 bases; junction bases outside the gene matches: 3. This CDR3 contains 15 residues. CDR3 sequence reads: CASSYLGTGGYEQYF. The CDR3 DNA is TGTGCCAGCAGTTACCTGGGGACAGGGGGCTACGAGCAGTACTTC.

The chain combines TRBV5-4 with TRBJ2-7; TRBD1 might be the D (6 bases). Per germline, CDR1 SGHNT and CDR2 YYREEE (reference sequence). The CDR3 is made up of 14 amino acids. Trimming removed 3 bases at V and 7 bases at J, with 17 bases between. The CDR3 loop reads CASSSKATGLEQYF. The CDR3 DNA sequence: TGTGCCAGCAGCTCAAAGGCAACAGGGCTTGAGCAGTACTTC.

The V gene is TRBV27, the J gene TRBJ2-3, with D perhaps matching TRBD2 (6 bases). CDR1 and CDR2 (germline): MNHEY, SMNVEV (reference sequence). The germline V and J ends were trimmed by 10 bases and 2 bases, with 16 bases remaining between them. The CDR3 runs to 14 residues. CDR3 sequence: CATGRRDHTDTQYF. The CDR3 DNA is TGTGCCACCGGTCGGCGGGACCACACAGATACGCAGTATTTT.

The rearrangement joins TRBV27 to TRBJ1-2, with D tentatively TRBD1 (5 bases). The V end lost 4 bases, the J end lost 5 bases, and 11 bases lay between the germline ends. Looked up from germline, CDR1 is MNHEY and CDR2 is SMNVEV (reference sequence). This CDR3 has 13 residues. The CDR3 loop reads CASSYREGYGYTF. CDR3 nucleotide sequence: TGTGCCAGCAGTTACCGGGAGGGGTATGGCTACACCTTC.

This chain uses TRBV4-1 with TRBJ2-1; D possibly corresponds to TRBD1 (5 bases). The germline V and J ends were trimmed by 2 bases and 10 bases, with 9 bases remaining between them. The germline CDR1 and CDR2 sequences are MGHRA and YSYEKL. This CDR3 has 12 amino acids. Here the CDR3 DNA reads TGCGCCAGCAGCCAAATCCAGGGCGAGCAGTTCTTC. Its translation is CASSQIQGEQFF.